This T cell receptor (beta chain) derives from a study of blood T cells in healthy people across ages. Sample-barcoded 5' priming and a J-beta primer mix drove a second PCR of about 6 to 12 cycles. TCRdb re-called the 5' RACE reads through MiXCR, storing one row per CDR3 protein. The sample lists around 800,000 distinct CDR3 sequences, roughly 25% seen once, with over 2.5% in the top ten. J was trimmed by 2 bases and V by 3 bases; bases with no gene match: 3. CDR3 length: 14 amino acids. Germline V gene lookup returns CDR1 SGHRS and CDR2 YFSETQ. This sample was also put to use in a study of T cells of mothers and their children.

The sequence derives from a boy aged 5-17 years in good health. The chain is built from TRBV5-1 and TRBJ2-5, with 8 nucleotides matching TRBD2. The sample was blood. The CDR3 here is CASSSAGVQETQYF. The CDR3 coding sequence is TGCGCCAGCAGCTCAGCGGGGGTTCAAGAGACCCAGTACTTC.